The next 19 T cell receptor beta chains were all read from a single sample in a study of OX40 agonist ivuxolimab in advanced cancers. Produced via immunoSEQ multiplex PCR; TCRdb's table is partial and in-frame only. The data hold 17,000 or so clones, with roughly 84% observed a single time. Sequenced material: CD4+ or CD8+ T cells sorted from blood, taken in a trial of the OX40 agonist ivuxolimab. The receptor source for this set is an adult with an advanced solid tumor such as melanoma, head and neck, liver or kidney cancer.

This chain connects TRBV13 to TRBJ2-7; D call uncertain. Per germline, CDR1 PRHDT and CDR2 FYEKMQ (reference sequence). The CDR3 length is 16 residues. The V end lost 5 bases, the J end lost 3 bases, and 20 bases lay between the germline ends. The DNA of the CDR3 is TGTGCCAGCAGCCCGTCGACCCCGAGGCTGCGCTACGAGCAGTACTTC. It specifies CASSPSTPRLRYEQYF.

The chain joins TRBV9 to TRBJ2-7; TRBD2 aligns across 7 bases. V was pared by 7 bases and J by 0 bases, with 7 bases of the junction left unmatched. In germline, CDR1 is SGDLS, CDR2 YYNGEE. CDR3 length: 14 amino acids. The CDR3: CASSLRGDSYEQYF. The CDR3 nucleotides read TGTGCCAGCTCCCTTCGGGGGGACTCCTACGAGCAGTACTTC.

V is TRBV30 and J is TRBJ2-3, with 7 positions matching TRBD2. Unmatched junction bases numbered 5, after V lost 3 bases and J lost 2 bases. The CDR3 extends over 14 amino acids. Germline CDR1 is GTSNPN and CDR2 is SVGIG (reference sequence). The CDR3 region has the DNA TGTGCCTGGAGAGGGAGCGGGGCCACAGATACGCAGTATTTT. Translating gives CAWRGSGATDTQYF.

This clone showed up just a few times. This CDR3 reads CASSPGGNTEAFF. CDR3 DNA: TGTGCCAGCAGCCCGGGCGGGAACACTGAAGCTTTCTTT. J is TRBJ1-1 and V is TRBV7-9; no reliable D call. Trimming pared 5 bases from V and 1 base from J, leaving 8 bases between. Germline CDR1 and CDR2: SEHNR and FQNEAQ (reference sequence). This CDR3 is built from 13 residues.

The V call is TRBV11-1, the J call TRBJ1-6; the D is unclear. The CDR3 totals 15 residues. Germline V gene lookup returns CDR1 SGHAT and CDR2 FQDESV (reference sequence). V was trimmed by 3 bases and J by 3 bases, leaving 9 bases between them. CDR3 amino acids: CASSLRHLYNSPLHF. CDR3 in DNA: TGTGCCAGCAGCTTGCGGCACCTCTATAATTCACCCCTCCACTTT.

The chain carries TRBV19 and TRBJ1-2, with 7 positions matching TRBD1. Looked up from germline, CDR1 is LNHDA and CDR2 is SQIVND (reference sequence). J was trimmed by 6 bases and V by 5 bases; bases with no gene match: 15. This CDR3 is 16 amino acids long. CDR3 loop: CASSLAGTEYGDGYTF. CDR3 nucleotides: TGTGCCAGTAGTCTAGCCGGGACAGAATACGGTGATGGCTACACCTTC.

CDR3 in amino acids: CASSFTGTQGYEQYF. The CDR3 nucleotides are TGTGCCAGCAGCTTTACCGGGACGCAGGGGTACGAGCAGTACTTC. The rearrangement links TRBV7-8 to TRBJ2-7; a weak D match, TRBD1 (6 bases). Germline CDR1 SGHVS, CDR2 FQNEAQ. This CDR3 is 15 amino acids long. V was clipped by 3 bases and J by 4 bases, with 16 bases between them. Variable domain in full (rest from reference TRBV7-8 and TRBJ2-7): GAGVSQSPRYKVAKRGQDVALRCDPISGHVSLFWYQQALGQGPEFLTYFQNEAQLDKSGLPSDRFFAERPEGSVSTLKIQRTQQEDSAVYLCASSFTGTQGYEQYFGPGTRLTVT.

The gene calls are TRBV12-5 and TRBJ1-4; D remains unclear. Germline V gene lookup returns CDR1 LGHNT and CDR2 FRNRAP. The CDR3 totals 15 residues. V was trimmed by 3 bases and J by 0 bases, leaving 8 bases between them. CDR3 DNA sequence: TGTGCTAGTGGTTTTATGGCAGCAACTAATGAAAAACTGTTTTTT. This translates into CASGFMAATNEKLFF.

The chain joins TRBV5-4 to TRBJ2-7, with D perhaps matching TRBD1 (5 bases). V lost 0 bases, J lost 2 bases, and 12 bases lay in between. CDR3 length: 15 residues. The germline V gene has CDR1 SGHNT and CDR2 YYREEE (reference sequence). Here the CDR3 reads CASSLDQGRPYEQYF. CDR3 sequence (DNA): TGTGCCAGCAGCTTGGACCAGGGCAGGCCCTACGAGCAGTACTTC. The whole variable domain, filled in from reference TRBV5-4 and TRBJ2-7, reads ETGVTQSPTHLIKTRGQQVTLRCSSQSGHNTVSWYQQALGQGPQFIFQYYREEENGRGNFPPRFSGLQFPNYSSELNVNALELDDSALYLCASSLDQGRPYEQYFGPGTRLTVT.

The chain has TRBV2 and TRBJ1-1, with D uncertain. Germline lookup yields CDR1 SNHLY and CDR2 FYNNEI. Trimming stripped 8 bases from V and 5 bases from J, with 15 bases between. The CDR3 totals 13 residues. The CDR3 here is CASRWTEGTEAFF. CDR3 DNA sequence: TGTGCCAGCCGATGGACCGAGGGAACTGAAGCTTTCTTT. Together with reference TRBV2 and TRBJ1-1, the CDR3 gives the full variable domain: EPEVTQTPSHQVTQMGQEVILRCVPISNHLYFYWYRQILGQKVEFLVSFYNNEISEKSEIFDDQFSVERPDGSNFTLKIRSTKLEDSAMYFCASRWTEGTEAFFGQGTRLTVV.

The chain recombines TRBV27 with TRBJ1-5; D is uncertain. In germline, CDR1 is MNHEY, CDR2 SMNVEV (reference sequence). This CDR3 has 13 amino acids. The V end was cut by 2 bases, the J end by 7 bases, with 9 bases between. The CDR3 reads CASSLLGGQPQHF. DNA of the CDR3: TGTGCCAGCAGTTTACTCGGCGGGCAGCCCCAGCATTTT.

This clone was counted only a few times. V is TRBV6-5 and J is TRBJ2-1; tentative D call: TRBD2 (5 bases). This CDR3 is built from 14 residues. Germline lookup yields CDR1 MNHEY and CDR2 SVGAGI. Trimming left V 7 bases short and J 0 bases short, with 10 bases between. The CDR3 spells CASTRESSYNEQFF. CDR3 coding DNA: TGTGCCAGCACCCGGGAAAGCTCCTACAATGAGCAGTTCTTC.

The CDR3: CASSSDRQMNTEAFF. The CDR3 nucleotides are TGCGCCAGCAGTTCCGACCGACAGATGAACACTGAAGCTTTCTTT. The chain carries TRBV23-1 and TRBJ1-1, with TRBD1 as a possible D gene (5 bases). TRBV23-1 falls under the ORF class, with uncertain function. This CDR3 contains 15 residues. Trimming stripped 5 bases from V and 0 bases from J, with 13 bases between.

The CDR3 sequence is CASSLGTSGSDTQYF. In DNA form, the CDR3 reads TGTGCCAGCAGCCTTGGGACTAGCGGCTCAGATACGCAGTATTTT. The chain couples TRBV9 to TRBJ2-3; 11 nucleotides line up with TRBD2. The CDR3 has 15 residues. Germline CDR1 SGDLS, CDR2 YYNGEE. The V and J ends lost 4 bases and 4 bases, in that order; junction bases with no gene match: 5.

V gene TRBV9 combines with J gene TRBJ1-3; weak D call: TRBD1 (6 bases). Trimming stripped 2 bases from V and 2 bases from J, with 11 bases between. The CDR3 is 15 amino acids. From germline, CDR1 is SGDLS and CDR2 YYNGEE. DNA for the CDR3: TGTGCCAGCAGCGTGGGCAGGGGACCTGGAAACACCATATATTTT. This translates into CASSVGRGPGNTIYF.

The genes are TRBV30 and TRBJ2-7; no firm D call. Trimming left V 4 bases short and J 4 bases short, with 8 bases between. CDR1 is GTSNPN and CDR2 is SVGIG in the germline V gene (reference sequence). The CDR3 has 11 residues. CDR3 bases: TGTGCCTGGAAGATCAATTACGAGCAGTACTTC. It encodes CAWKINYEQYF. Full variable domain (outside the CDR3, taken from reference TRBV30 and TRBJ2-7): SQTIHQWPATLVQPVGSPLSLECTVEGTSNPNLYWYRQAAGRGLQLLFYSVGIGQISSEVPQNLSASRPQDRQFILSSKKLLLSDSGFYLCAWKINYEQYFGPGTRLTVT.

The chain recombines TRBV27 with TRBJ1-2; tentatively, D is TRBD1 (5 bases). This CDR3 has 13 amino acids. The V gene lost 3 bases and the J gene lost 4 bases, with 9 bases spanning the gap. The germline gives CDR1 MNHEY, CDR2 SMNVEV (reference sequence). CDR3 residues: CASSFSGSYGYTF. The DNA of the CDR3 is TGTGCCAGCAGTTTTTCAGGGTCCTATGGCTACACCTTC.

The chain has TRBV12-5 and TRBJ1-1; D is unclear. This CDR3 has 16 residues. The germline V gene has CDR1 LGHNT and CDR2 FRNRAP. V lost 5 bases and J lost 1, with 17 bases in between. The chain's CDR3 is CASGPPVALGNTEAFF. Here the CDR3 DNA reads TGTGCTAGTGGTCCCCCTGTGGCCCTAGGGAACACTGAAGCTTTCTTT.

The chain couples TRBV7-9 to TRBJ2-5; TRBD2 matches at 14 bases. The CDR3 sequence is 16 residues long. CDR1 SEHNR and CDR2 FQNEAQ come from the germline V gene (reference sequence). The V and J ends lost 5 bases and 1 base, in that order; junction bases with no gene match: 3. CDR3 loop: CASSVGTSGGQETQYF. For the CDR3, the DNA is TGTGCCAGCAGCGTGGGGACTAGCGGGGGCCAAGAGACCCAGTACTTC.